These 20 T cell receptor beta chains originate from one sample sequenced in a study of OX40 agonist ivuxolimab in advanced cancers. This table comes from immunoSEQ multiplex PCR, and its TCRdb copy is limited to in-frame clones, with some not included. The repertoire has 30,000 or so clones, roughly 90% of them found once; the top ten carry roughly 29%. Source: CD4+ or CD8+ T cells sorted from blood, taken in a trial of the OX40 agonist ivuxolimab. Receptor source: an adult with an advanced solid tumor such as melanoma, head and neck, liver or kidney cancer.

This chain links TRBV4-3 with TRBJ2-7; the D call may be TRBD1 or TRBD2 (5 bases each). The germline V and J ends were trimmed by 4 bases and 2 bases, with 15 bases remaining between them. CDR3 length: 15 residues. CDR1 is LGHNA, CDR2 YSLEER, per germline. The CDR3 bases are TGCGCCAGCAGCCCATCTCGGGGCGGAGCCTACGAGCAGTACTTC. This gives the protein CASSPSRGGAYEQYF.

The J gene is TRBJ2-5, the V gene TRBV5-1; D perhaps matches TRBD2 (6 bases). Gene TRBJ2-7 matches the end of the DNA better, so the J call may be wrong. CDR1 is SGHRS and CDR2 is YFSETQ in the germline V gene. CDR3 length equals 11 residues. For the CDR3, the DNA is TGCGCCAGCAGCTCGGGAGTCGAGCAGTACTTC. Amino acid sequence: CASSSGVEQYF.

The chain couples TRBV27 to TRBJ1-1; 8 bases fit TRBD1. Germline CDR1 is MNHEY and CDR2 is SMNVEV (reference sequence). CDR3 length: 15 amino acids. The junction had 7 bases not matched to a gene; V was cut back by 6 bases and J by 1 base. CDR3 amino acids: CASSGTGTGNTEAFF. The CDR3 nucleotides are TGTGCCAGCAGCGGCACCGGGACAGGGAACACTGAAGCTTTCTTT.

The chain has TRBV7-2 and TRBJ1-6; 9 bases align to TRBD1. Trimming at V came to 3 bases and at J to 8 bases, leaving 2 bases not matched to a gene. The CDR3 has 14 amino acids. Germline assignment: CDR1 SGHTA and CDR2 FQGNSA. Here the CDR3 reads CASSFGTGHSPLHF. In nucleotides, the CDR3 is TGTGCCAGCAGCTTCGGGACAGGGCATTCACCCCTCCACTTT. The variable domain in full, completed from reference TRBV7-2 and TRBJ1-6, reads GAGVSQSPSNKVTEKGKDVELRCDPISGHTALYWYRQSLGQGLEFLIYFQGNSAPDKSGLPSDRFSAERTGGSVSTLTIQRTQQEDSAVYLCASSFGTGHSPLHFGNGTRLTVT.

The chain links TRBV4-1 to TRBJ2-1; D is uncertain. The germline CDR1 and CDR2 sequences are MGHRA and YSYEKL. Trimming cost V 4 bases and J 7 bases, with 8 bases left between them. The CDR3 covers 12 residues. CDR3 DNA: TGCGCCAGCAGCCGGGTAGGTAATGAGCAGTTCTTC. This translates into CASSRVGNEQFF.

V usage is TRBV7-9 and J usage is TRBJ2-5, with 11 bases matching TRBD2. The trim removed 3 bases at V and 2 bases at J, leaving 5 bases unmatched. Germline V gene lookup returns CDR1 SEHNR and CDR2 FQNEAQ (reference sequence). The CDR3 extends over 16 amino acids. The DNA of the CDR3 is TGTGCCAGCAGCTTCTCGGGACTAGCGGTGCAAGAGACCCAGTACTTC. Amino acids: CASSFSGLAVQETQYF.

This clone occurred once. The chain joins TRBV7-9 to TRBJ1-3; 7 bases are shared with TRBD1. CDR1 SEHNR and CDR2 FQNEAQ come from the germline V gene (reference sequence). This CDR3 is built from 18 residues. Trimming at V came to 1 base and at J to 0 bases, leaving 9 bases not matched to a gene. CDR3: CASSLDGGQASSGNTIYF. The CDR3 bases are TGTGCCAGCAGCTTAGATGGCGGACAGGCAAGCTCTGGAAACACCATATATTTT. Supplemented by reference TRBV7-9 and TRBJ1-3, the full variable domain reads DTGVSQNPRHKITKRGQNVTFRCDPISEHNRLYWYRQTLGQGPEFLTYFQNEAQLEKSRLLSDRFSAERPKGSFSTLEIQRTEQGDSAMYLCASSLDGGQASSGNTIYFGEGSWLTVV.

CDR3 residues: CSVRTVETEAFF. CDR3 bases: TGCAGCGTCCGGACGGTGGAGACTGAAGCTTTCTTT. V is TRBV29-1 and J is TRBJ1-1; D is unresolved. Germline V gives CDR1 SQVTM, CDR2 ANQGSEA. CDR3 size: 12 residues. V lost 6 bases and J lost 5, with 13 bases in between.

This chain connects TRBV6-6 to TRBJ1-2; a weak D match, TRBD1 (6 bases). There are 14 residues in the CDR3. The germline gives CDR1 MNHNY, CDR2 SVGAGI (reference sequence). V was pared by 5 bases and J by 8 bases, with 18 bases between. For the CDR3, the DNA is TGTGCCAGCAGTCTGACAGGCGAGAGAGAAGGCTACACCTTC. It specifies CASSLTGEREGYTF.

The V and J genes are TRBV19 and TRBJ2-1, with 10 positions matching TRBD2. CDR1 and CDR2 from the germline V gene are LNHDA and SQIVND (reference sequence). This CDR3 spans 14 amino acids. J gave up 6 bases and V 3 bases, and 2 bases lay outside the gene matches. The CDR3: CASSMASGGNEQFF. The CDR3, as DNA: TGTGCCAGTAGTATGGCTAGCGGGGGCAATGAGCAGTTCTTC.

This clone was observed a handful of times. The chain employs TRBV28 and TRBJ2-1; a weak D match, TRBD1 (6 bases). Trimming stripped 3 bases from V and 5 bases from J, with 11 bases between. The germline CDR1 and CDR2 sequences are MDHEN and SYDVKM. The CDR3 spans 14 residues. The CDR3 DNA follows: TGTGCCAGCAGTTTTTCAGGGGCGGACAATGAGCAGTTCTTC. It translates to CASSFSGADNEQFF. Variable domain in full (rest from reference TRBV28 and TRBJ2-1): DVKVTQSSRYLVKRTGEKVFLECVQDMDHENMFWYRQDPGLGLRLIYFSYDVKMKEKGDIPEGYSVSREKKERFSLILESASTNQTSMYLCASSFSGADNEQFFGPGTRLTVL.

The V gene is TRBV11-1, the J gene TRBJ2-3; 10 positions match TRBD1. Germline lookup yields CDR1 SGHAT and CDR2 FQDESV (reference sequence). CDR3 length equals 14 residues. After removal of 6 bases from V and 4 bases from J, the junction contained 4 bases not matched to a gene. The chain's CDR3 is CASSLGTGADTQYF. For the CDR3, the DNA is TGTGCCAGCAGTCTCGGGACAGGGGCAGATACGCAGTATTTT.

V is TRBV19 and J is TRBJ2-6; D unresolved. Germline CDR1 LNHDA, CDR2 SQIVND (reference sequence). V was pared by 11 bases and J by 1 base, with 9 bases between. This CDR3 spans 13 amino acids. The chain's CDR3 is CAGSSSGANVLTF. CDR3 nucleotides: TGTGCCGGTTCCTCTTCTGGGGCCAACGTCCTGACTTTC.

The V call is TRBV7-9, the J call TRBJ2-1; 9 nucleotides line up with TRBD2. CDR3 length equals 15 residues. V trimming: 1 base; J trimming: 6 bases; junction bases outside the gene matches: 4. CDR1 is SEHNR and CDR2 is FQNEAQ in the germline V gene (reference sequence). The CDR3 spells CASSLVALAGNEQFF. As DNA, the CDR3 is TGTGCCAGCAGCTTAGTCGCACTAGCGGGCAATGAGCAGTTCTTC.

The rearrangement joins TRBV14 to TRBJ1-5; D is ambiguous. This CDR3 comprises 16 residues. Per germline, CDR1 SGHDN and CDR2 FVKESK. The V end lost 0 bases, the J end lost 0 bases, and 9 bases lay between the germline ends. CDR3 nucleotide sequence: TGTGCCAGCAGCCAAGAGTTAGGGTATAGCAATCAGCCCCAGCATTTT. Protein sequence: CASSQELGYSNQPQHF.

As for this clone: Since a much larger clone is just one base distant, this may be a read error. The chain is built from TRBV7-9 and TRBJ2-7; 11 bases are shared with TRBD1. The CDR3 consists of 15 residues. Germline CDR1 is SEHNR and CDR2 is FQNEAQ (reference sequence). The trim removed 4 bases at V and 2 bases at J, leaving 4 bases unmatched. The CDR3 DNA is TGTGCCAGCAGCTCCCGGGACAGGGGGGCCTACGAGCAGTACTTC. Amino acids: CASSSRDRGAYEQYF.

This chain links TRBV28 with TRBJ1-1, with D perhaps matching TRBD1 (5 bases). CDR1 MDHEN and CDR2 SYDVKM come from the germline V gene. V was clipped by 3 bases and J by 1 base, with 9 bases between them. The CDR3 is 14 residues long. CDR3 amino acids: CASSLPGQNTEAFF. The CDR3 DNA reads TGTGCCAGCAGTTTGCCTGGACAGAACACTGAAGCTTTCTTT. The complete variable domain, with remaining parts taken from reference TRBV28 and TRBJ1-1, reads DVKVTQSSRYLVKRTGEKVFLECVQDMDHENMFWYRQDPGLGLRLIYFSYDVKMKEKGDIPEGYSVSREKKERFSLILESASTNQTSMYLCASSLPGQNTEAFFGQGTRLTVV.

This clone was observed a single time. This chain joins TRBV7-9 and TRBJ2-2; D not resolved. The CDR3 totals 15 residues. V was pared by 1 base and J by 4 bases, with 10 bases between. Germline CDR1 reads SEHNR; CDR2 reads FQNEAQ (reference sequence). CDR3 DNA: TGTGCCAGCAGCTTAGGCGGTATCCGCACCGGGGAGCTGTTTTTT. As protein: CASSLGGIRTGELFF.

This clone turned up a few times. The chain has TRBV4-2 and TRBJ1-2, with D maybe TRBD1 (6 bases). Germline V lookup: CDR1 LGHNA, CDR2 YNFKEQ. The CDR3 loop spans 13 amino acids. V was trimmed by 1 base and J by 4 bases, leaving 7 bases between them. CDR3 coding DNA: TGTGCCAGCAGCCAAGGGGGGGCCTATGGCTACACCTTC. Protein product: CASSQGGAYGYTF.

The chain has TRBV28 and TRBJ1-1, with D possibly matching TRBD1 (6 bases). The V end lost 5 bases, the J end lost 4 bases, and 14 bases lay between the germline ends. Germline V gene sequence: CDR1 MDHEN, CDR2 SYDVKM. The CDR3 loop spans 14 amino acids. CDR3 sequence (DNA): TGTGCCAGCAGTAATAGGGGGTGGATCACTGAAGCTTTCTTT. It yields the protein CASSNRGWITEAFF.